The clone carrying this TCR beta chain was seen only a few times. The source of the sample is a study of blood T cells in healthy people across ages. With a J-beta primer mix and a sample-barcoded 5' primer, a second PCR ran roughly 6 to 12 cycles. Each CDR3 protein is one row after TCRdb ran MiXCR on the 5' RACE reads. Here the sample spans about a million distinct CDR3 sequences, 35% to 45% being singletons. The TCR comes from a man aged 18 to 30 in good health. Sample: blood.

The CDR3 nucleotides are TGTGCCAGCAGCCAAGATACCCGGACAGGGACGAGTTCACCCCTCCACTTT. This sequence encodes CASSQDTRTGTSSPLHF. The chain carries TRBV3-1 and TRBJ1-6, with TRBD1 matching over 8 bases. Germline CDR1 reads LGHDT; CDR2 reads YNNKEL (reference sequence). The CDR3 length is 17 residues. Germline trimming cut 0 bases from V and 9 bases from J; bases unmatched to any gene: 10.